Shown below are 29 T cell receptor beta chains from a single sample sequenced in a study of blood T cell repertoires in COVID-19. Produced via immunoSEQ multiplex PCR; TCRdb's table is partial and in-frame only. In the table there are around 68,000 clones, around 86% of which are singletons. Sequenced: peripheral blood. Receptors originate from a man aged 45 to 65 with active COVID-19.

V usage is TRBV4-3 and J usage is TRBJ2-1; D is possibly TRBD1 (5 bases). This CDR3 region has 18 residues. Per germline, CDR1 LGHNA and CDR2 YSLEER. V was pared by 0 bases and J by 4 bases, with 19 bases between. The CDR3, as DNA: TGCGCCAGCAGCCAAGAAGTAGGGGATCTGGGGTCATACAATGAGCAGTTCTTC. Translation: CASSQEVGDLGSYNEQFF.

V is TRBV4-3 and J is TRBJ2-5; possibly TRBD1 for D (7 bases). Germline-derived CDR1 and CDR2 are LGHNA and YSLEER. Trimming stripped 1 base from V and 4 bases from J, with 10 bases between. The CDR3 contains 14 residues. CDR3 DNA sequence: TGCGCCAGCAGCCAAGGGCAGGGGGGAGAGACCCAGTACTTC. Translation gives CASSQGQGGETQYF.

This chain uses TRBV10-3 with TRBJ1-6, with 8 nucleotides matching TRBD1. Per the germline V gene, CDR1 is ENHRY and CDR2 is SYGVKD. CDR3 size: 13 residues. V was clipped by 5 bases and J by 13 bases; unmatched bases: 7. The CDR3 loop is CAISPGTGIPLHF. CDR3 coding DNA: TGTGCCATCAGTCCCGGGACAGGAATCCCCCTCCACTTT.

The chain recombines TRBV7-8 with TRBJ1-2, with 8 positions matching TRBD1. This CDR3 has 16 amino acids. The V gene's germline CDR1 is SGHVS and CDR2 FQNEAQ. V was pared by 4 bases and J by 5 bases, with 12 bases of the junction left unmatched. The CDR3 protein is CASSSLGQGGIYGYTF. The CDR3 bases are TGTGCCAGCAGCTCGTTAGGACAGGGTGGGATTTATGGCTACACCTTC.

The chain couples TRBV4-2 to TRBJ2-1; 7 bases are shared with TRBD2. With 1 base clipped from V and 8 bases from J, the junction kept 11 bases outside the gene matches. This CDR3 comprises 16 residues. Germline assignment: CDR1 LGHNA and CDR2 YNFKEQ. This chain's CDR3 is CASSQVGGGPLDEQFF. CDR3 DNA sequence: TGTGCCAGCAGCCAAGTTGGGGGAGGGCCTTTGGATGAGCAGTTCTTC.

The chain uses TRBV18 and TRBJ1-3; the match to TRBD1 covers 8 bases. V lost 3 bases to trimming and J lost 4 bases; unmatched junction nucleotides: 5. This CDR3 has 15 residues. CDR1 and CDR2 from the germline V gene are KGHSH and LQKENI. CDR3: CASSPDRAAGNTIYF. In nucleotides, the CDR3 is TGTGCCAGCTCACCGGACAGGGCGGCGGGAAACACCATATATTTT.

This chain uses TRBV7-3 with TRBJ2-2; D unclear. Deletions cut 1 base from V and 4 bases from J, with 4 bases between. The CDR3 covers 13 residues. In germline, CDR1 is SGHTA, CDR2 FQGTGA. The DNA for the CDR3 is TGTGCCAGCAGCTTAAAACTCACCGGGGAGCTGTTTTTT. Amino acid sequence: CASSLKLTGELFF.

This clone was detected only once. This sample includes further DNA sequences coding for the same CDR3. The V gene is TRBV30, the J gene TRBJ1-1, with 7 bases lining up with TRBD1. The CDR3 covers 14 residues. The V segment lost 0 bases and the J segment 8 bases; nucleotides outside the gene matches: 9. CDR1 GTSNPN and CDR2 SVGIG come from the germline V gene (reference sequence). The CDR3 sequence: CAWSVRGRGTEAFF. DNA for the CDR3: TGTGCCTGGAGTGTACGGGGCAGGGGGACCGAAGCTTTCTTT.

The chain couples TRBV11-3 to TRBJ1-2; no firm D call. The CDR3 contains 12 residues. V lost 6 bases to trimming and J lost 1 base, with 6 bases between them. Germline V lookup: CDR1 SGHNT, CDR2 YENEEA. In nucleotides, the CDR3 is TGTGCCAGCAGTGAGGATAACTATGGCTACACCTTC. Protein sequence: CASSEDNYGYTF.

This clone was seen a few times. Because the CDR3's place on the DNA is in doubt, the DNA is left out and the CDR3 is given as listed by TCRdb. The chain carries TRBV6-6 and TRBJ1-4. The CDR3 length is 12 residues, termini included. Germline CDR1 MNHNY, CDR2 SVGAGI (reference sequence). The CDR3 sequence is CASSTSGEKLFF.

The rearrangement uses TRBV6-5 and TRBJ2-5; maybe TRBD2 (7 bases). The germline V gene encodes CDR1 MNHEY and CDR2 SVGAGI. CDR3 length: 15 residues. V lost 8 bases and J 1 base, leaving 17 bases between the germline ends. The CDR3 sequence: CASSEAAGAQETQYF. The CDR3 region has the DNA TGTGCCAGCTCGGAGGCGGCGGGGGCCCAAGAGACCCAGTACTTC.

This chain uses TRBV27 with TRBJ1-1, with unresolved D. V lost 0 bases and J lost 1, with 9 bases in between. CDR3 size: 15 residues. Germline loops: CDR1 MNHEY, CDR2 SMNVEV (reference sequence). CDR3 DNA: TGTGCCAGCAGTTTATCGGCCCGGGGGAACACTGAAGCTTTCTTT. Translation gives CASSLSARGNTEAFF.

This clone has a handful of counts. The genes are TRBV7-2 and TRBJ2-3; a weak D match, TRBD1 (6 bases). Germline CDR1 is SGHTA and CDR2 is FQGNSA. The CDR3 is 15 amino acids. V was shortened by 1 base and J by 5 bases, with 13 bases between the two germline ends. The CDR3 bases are TGTGCCAGCAGCTTAGATGGGACACAGAGAGATACGCAGTATTTT. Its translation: CASSLDGTQRDTQYF.

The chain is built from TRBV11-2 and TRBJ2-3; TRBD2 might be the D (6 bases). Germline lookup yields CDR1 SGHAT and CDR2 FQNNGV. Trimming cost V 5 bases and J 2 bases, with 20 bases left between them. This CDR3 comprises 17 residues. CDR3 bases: TGTGCCAGCAGCCCACCGGGACTCAACCTGGCCACAGATACGCAGTATTTT. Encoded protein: CASSPPGLNLATDTQYF.

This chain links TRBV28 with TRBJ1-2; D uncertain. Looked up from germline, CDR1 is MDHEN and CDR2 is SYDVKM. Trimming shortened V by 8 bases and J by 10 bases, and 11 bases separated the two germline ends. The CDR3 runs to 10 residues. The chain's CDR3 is CASLAGSYTF. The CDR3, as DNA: TGTGCCAGCTTGGCAGGCTCCTACACCTTC.

Here the CDR3 reads CAWSPQTGSEAFF. DNA of the CDR3: TGTGCCTGGAGTCCGCAGACGGGTTCTGAAGCTTTCTTT. The chain combines TRBV30 with TRBJ1-1; D gene unclear. This CDR3 spans 13 amino acids. Germline V gives CDR1 GTSNPN, CDR2 SVGIG (reference sequence). Trimming removed 2 bases at V and 6 bases at J, with 13 bases between.

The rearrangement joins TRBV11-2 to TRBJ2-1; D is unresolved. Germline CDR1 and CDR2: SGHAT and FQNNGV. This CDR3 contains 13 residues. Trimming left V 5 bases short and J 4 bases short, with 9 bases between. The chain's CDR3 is CASSSRVYNEQFF. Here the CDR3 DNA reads TGTGCCAGCAGCAGCCGGGTTTACAATGAGCAGTTCTTC.

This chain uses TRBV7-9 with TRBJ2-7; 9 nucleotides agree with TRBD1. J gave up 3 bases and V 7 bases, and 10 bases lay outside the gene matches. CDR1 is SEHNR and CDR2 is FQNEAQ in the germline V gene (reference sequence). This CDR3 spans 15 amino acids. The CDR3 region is CASTPTGTGRYEQYF. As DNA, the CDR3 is TGTGCCAGCACCCCGACCGGGACAGGGCGCTACGAGCAGTACTTC.

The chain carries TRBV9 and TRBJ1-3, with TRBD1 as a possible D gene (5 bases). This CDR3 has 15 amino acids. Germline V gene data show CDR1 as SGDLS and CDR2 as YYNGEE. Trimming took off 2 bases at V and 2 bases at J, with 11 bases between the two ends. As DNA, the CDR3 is TGTGCCAGCAGCGTCGGCGGGGACGCTGGAAACACCATATATTTT. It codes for CASSVGGDAGNTIYF.

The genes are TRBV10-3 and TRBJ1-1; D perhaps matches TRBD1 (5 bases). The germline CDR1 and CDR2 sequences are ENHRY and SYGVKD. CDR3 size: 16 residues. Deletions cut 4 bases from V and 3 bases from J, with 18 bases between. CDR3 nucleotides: TGTGCCATCAGTGGAAATATTCAGGGAGGGGACACTGAAGCTTTCTTT. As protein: CAISGNIQGGDTEAFF.

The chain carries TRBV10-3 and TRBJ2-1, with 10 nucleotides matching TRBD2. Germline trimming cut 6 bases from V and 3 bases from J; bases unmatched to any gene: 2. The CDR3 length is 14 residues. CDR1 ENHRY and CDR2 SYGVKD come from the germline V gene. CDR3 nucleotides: TGTGCCATCAGCATAGCGGGGGGCTACAATGAGCAGTTCTTC. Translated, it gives CAISIAGGYNEQFF.

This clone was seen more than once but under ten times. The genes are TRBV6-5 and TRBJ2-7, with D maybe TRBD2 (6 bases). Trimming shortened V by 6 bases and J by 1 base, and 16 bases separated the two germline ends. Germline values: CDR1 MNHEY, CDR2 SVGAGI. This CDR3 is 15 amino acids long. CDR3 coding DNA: TGTGCCAGCAGCCGATCAATAGGGACTTCCTACGAGCAGTACTTC. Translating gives CASSRSIGTSYEQYF.

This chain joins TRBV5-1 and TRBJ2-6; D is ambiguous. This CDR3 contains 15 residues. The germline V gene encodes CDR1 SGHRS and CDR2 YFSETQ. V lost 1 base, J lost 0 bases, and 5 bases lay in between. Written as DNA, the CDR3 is TGCGCCAGCAGCTTGTCGTACTCTGGGGCCAACGTCCTGACTTTC. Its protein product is CASSLSYSGANVLTF.

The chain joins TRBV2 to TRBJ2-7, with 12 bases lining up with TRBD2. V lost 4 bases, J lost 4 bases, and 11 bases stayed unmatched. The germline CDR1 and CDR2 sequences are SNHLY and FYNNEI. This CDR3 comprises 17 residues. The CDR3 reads CASSVKLAGGSRYEQYF. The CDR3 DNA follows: TGTGCCAGCAGTGTCAAACTAGCGGGAGGATCCCGTTACGAGCAGTACTTC. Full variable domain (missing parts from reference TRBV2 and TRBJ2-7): EPEVTQTPSHQVTQMGQEVILRCVPISNHLYFYWYRQILGQKVEFLVSFYNNEISEKSEIFDDQFSVERPDGSNFTLKIRSTKLEDSAMYFCASSVKLAGGSRYEQYFGPGTRLTVT.

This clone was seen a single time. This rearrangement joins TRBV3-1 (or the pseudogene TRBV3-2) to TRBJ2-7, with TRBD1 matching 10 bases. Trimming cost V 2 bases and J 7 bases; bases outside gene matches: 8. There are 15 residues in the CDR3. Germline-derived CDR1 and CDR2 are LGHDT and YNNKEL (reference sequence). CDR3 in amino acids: CASSQIRQGAGEQYF. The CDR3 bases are TGTGCCAGCAGCCAAATCCGACAGGGGGCAGGGGAGCAGTACTTC.

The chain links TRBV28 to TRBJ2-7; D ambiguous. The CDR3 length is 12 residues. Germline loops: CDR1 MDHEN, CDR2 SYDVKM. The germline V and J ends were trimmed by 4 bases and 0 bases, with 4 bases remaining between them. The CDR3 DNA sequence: TGTGCCAGCAGTTCCCGCTCCTACGAGCAGTACTTC. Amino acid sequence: CASSSRSYEQYF. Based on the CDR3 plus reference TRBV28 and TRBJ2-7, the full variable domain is DVKVTQSSRYLVKRTGEKVFLECVQDMDHENMFWYRQDPGLGLRLIYFSYDVKMKEKGDIPEGYSVSREKKERFSLILESASTNQTSMYLCASSSRSYEQYFGPGTRLTVT.

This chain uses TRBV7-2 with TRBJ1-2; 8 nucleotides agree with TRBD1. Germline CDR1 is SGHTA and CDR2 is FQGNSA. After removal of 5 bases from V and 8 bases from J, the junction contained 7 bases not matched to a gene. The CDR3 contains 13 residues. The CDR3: CASSRGQGYGYTF. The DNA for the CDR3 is TGTGCCAGCAGCCGAGGACAGGGCTACGGCTACACCTTC.

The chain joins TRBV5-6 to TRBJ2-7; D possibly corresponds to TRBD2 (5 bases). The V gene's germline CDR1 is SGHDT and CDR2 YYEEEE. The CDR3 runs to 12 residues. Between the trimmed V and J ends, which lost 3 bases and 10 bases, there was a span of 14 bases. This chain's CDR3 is CASSSYREDQYF. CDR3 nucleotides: TGTGCCAGCAGCTCCTATCGGGAAGACCAGTACTTC.

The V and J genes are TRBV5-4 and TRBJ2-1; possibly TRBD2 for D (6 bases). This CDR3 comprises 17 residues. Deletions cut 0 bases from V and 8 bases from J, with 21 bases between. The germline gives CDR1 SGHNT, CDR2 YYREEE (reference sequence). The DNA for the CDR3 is TGTGCCAGCAGCTTGGGGGGCGGGACGCGGGTCGGGGATGAGCAGTTCTTC. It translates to CASSLGGGTRVGDEQFF.